This T cell receptor beta chain was captured by sequencing in a study of cytomegalovirus exposure and HLA in healthy donors. Primers: 60 Vbeta forward and 13 Jbeta reverse. TCRdb keeps only in-frame clones here, not all; method: immunoSEQ multiplex PCR. This sample has over 95,000 clones; roughly 69% occur once, and the top ten carry approximately 2%. For the donor in question, CMV serostatus went unrecorded. Broader study findings: Some V segments (TRBV6-2 and TRBV6-3 among them) were excluded as indistinguishable.

Points on this clone: Its antigen is currently unknown.

Germline V gives CDR1 MNHEY, CDR2 SMNVEV (reference sequence). Trimming took 4 bases from V and 5 from J, leaving 11 bases between them. This CDR3 has 14 amino acids. This receptor was obtained from a human donor in good health. The chain combines TRBV27 with TRBJ2-2, with a possible D match to TRBD1 (6 bases). The specimen sequenced was PBMCs. The CDR3 DNA reads TGTGCCAGCAGTTACAGGGAGAGTACCGGGGAGCTGTTTTTT. Residues: CASSYRESTGELFF.